One sample yielded the 28 T cell receptor beta chains listed below, sequenced in a study of T cells in Graves' hyperthyroidism and ophthalmopathy. Researchers amplified the TCR beta CDR3 regions from RNA transcripts. Using the HTBI primer set, a first-round RT-PCR was run on the TCR CDR3. TCRdb processed the multiplex PCR reads anew with MiXCR; each CDR3 protein has one entry. This table holds 500,000 or so distinct CDR3 sequences, under 20% found once. Sequenced: blood. The receptor set was obtained from a woman aged 18-29 years with Graves' ophthalmopathy.

The table lists this clonotype with many counts. The chain uses TRBV7-8 and TRBJ1-2; the match to TRBD1 covers 8 bases. Germline CDR1 reads SGHVS; CDR2 reads FQNEAQ. V dropped 3 bases and J dropped 7; count of bases not matched to a gene: 7. The CDR3 has 14 residues. The CDR3 nucleotides read TGTGCCAGCAGCTTCCGGACAGGGTTGGTTGGCTACACCTTC. Protein: CASSFRTGLVGYTF.

This chain joins TRBV7-2 and TRBJ2-3; D is unclear. The CDR3 loop spans 15 amino acids. With 3 bases removed from V and 1 base from J, the gap between germline ends came to 11 bases. CDR1 is SGHTA, CDR2 FQGNSA, per germline. In DNA, the CDR3 is TGTGCCAGCAGCTTTGAGTCTAGGGGCACAGATACGCAGTATTTT. It encodes CASSFESRGTDTQYF.

This clonotype was picked up many times. The V and J genes are TRBV20-1 and TRBJ2-5, with 7 bases matching TRBD2. This CDR3 region has 14 residues. The V segment lost 0 bases and the J segment 5 bases; nucleotides outside the gene matches: 6. Germline values: CDR1 DFQATT, CDR2 SNEGSKA (reference sequence). The CDR3 reads CSAREGGNRETQYF. CDR3 sequence (DNA): TGCAGTGCTAGAGAGGGAGGGAACAGGGAGACCCAGTACTTC.

The genes are TRBV5-1 and TRBJ1-3, with 11 positions matching TRBD1. Looked up from germline, CDR1 is SGHRS and CDR2 is YFSETQ. Trimming at V came to 4 bases and at J to 1 base, leaving 7 bases not matched to a gene. The CDR3 length is 17 residues. CDR3: CASSVGQGVRSGNTIYF. The DNA for the CDR3 is TGCGCCAGCAGCGTGGGACAGGGGGTTCGGTCTGGAAACACCATATATTTT.

This clonotype was detected only a few times. The chain couples TRBV10-3 to TRBJ2-7; no definite D call. Germline CDR1 ENHRY, CDR2 SYGVKD. The CDR3 length is 13 residues. V lost 3 bases to trimming and J lost 2 bases, with 8 bases between them. The CDR3 nucleotides are TGTGCCATCAGTGACTCTGATACCTACGAGCAGTACTTC. This gives the protein CAISDSDTYEQYF.

In this sample, this clonotype turned up a few times. V gene TRBV4-1 combines with J gene TRBJ1-2; D remains ambiguous. The CDR3 is 14 residues long. The V and J ends lost 1 base and 8 bases respectively, with 14 bases between them. The germline gives CDR1 MGHRA, CDR2 YSYEKL. The CDR3, as DNA: TGCGCCAGCAGCCAAGGCCCTGACATCGCCGGCTACACCTTC. Its protein product is CASSQGPDIAGYTF.

This clonotype was found many times. The chain has TRBV10-3 and TRBJ2-5; D is unclear. Between the trimmed V and J ends, which lost 5 bases and 5 bases, there was a span of 15 bases. This CDR3 spans 14 amino acids. From germline, CDR1 is ENHRY and CDR2 SYGVKD. The CDR3 nucleotides read TGTGCCATCAGTCGGGCAGGCATCAAGGAGACCCAGTACTTC. As protein: CAISRAGIKETQYF.

A remark on this clonotype: One end of the junction is discordant with germline, which a read error may explain. The rearrangement joins TRBV6-2 or TRBV6-3 to TRBJ2-7; possibly TRBD2 for D (5 bases). The CDR3 loop spans 14 amino acids. From germline, CDR1 is MNHEY and CDR2 SVGEGT. Here the CDR3 reads CTSSYYEGSYEQYF. The DNA for the CDR3 is TGTACCAGCAGTTACTATGAGGGTAGCTACGAGCAGTACTTC.

The rearrangement links TRBV2 to TRBJ1-4; TRBD1 matches at 9 bases. The CDR3 runs 15 residues. The V and J ends lost 4 bases and 6 bases, in that order; junction bases with no gene match: 6. Germline assignment: CDR1 SNHLY and CDR2 FYNNEI. CDR3 protein: CASSVFRTGDEKLFF. CDR3 DNA: TGTGCCAGCAGTGTGTTTCGGACAGGGGATGAAAAACTGTTTTTT.

In its sample, this clonotype was seen many times. In DNA, the CDR3 is TGTGCCAGCAGTAAGGGACCCACAGCCTACGAGCAGTACTTC. Translated: CASSKGPTAYEQYF. The rearrangement joins TRBV28 to TRBJ2-7; the D call may be TRBD1 or TRBD2 (5 bases each). V was pared by 5 bases and J by 2 bases, with 13 bases between. Germline V gene sequence: CDR1 MDHEN, CDR2 SYDVKM. CDR3 length: 14 amino acids.

J is TRBJ1-2 and V is TRBV9; D ambiguous. Germline-derived CDR1 and CDR2 are SGDLS and YYNGEE. This CDR3 comprises 14 residues. V was trimmed by 4 bases and J by 8 bases, leaving 18 bases between them. CDR3 sequence: CASSPSDRIGGYTF. In DNA, the CDR3 is TGTGCCAGCAGCCCCTCGGACCGGATCGGGGGCTACACCTTC.

This clonotype was observed at least ten times. The chain is built from TRBV29-1 and TRBJ2-1; no reliable D call. V was shortened by 3 bases and J by 2 bases, with 8 bases between the two germline ends. Germline values: CDR1 SQVTM, CDR2 ANQGSEA. The CDR3 length is 13 residues. The DNA for the CDR3 is TGCAGCGTTGAGAGCGATCCCTACAATGAGCAGTTCTTC. Protein sequence: CSVESDPYNEQFF.

On this clonotype: This sequence may be a read error, since a much larger clone differs from it by one base. V and J are TRBV11-2 and TRBJ2-2; no clear D gene. Germline CDR1 is SGHAT and CDR2 is FQNNGV. The CDR3 sequence is 14 residues long. The CDR3 DNA is TGTGCCAACAGCTTCCGTTCTGGTGCCGGGGAGCTGTTTTTT. It specifies CANSFRSGAGELFF.

The table lists this clonotype with many counts. One end of the junction does not line up with germline, which may come from a read error. J is TRBJ1-5 and V is TRBV19; D is undetermined. CDR1 LNHDA and CDR2 SQIVND come from the germline V gene (reference sequence). This CDR3 spans 15 amino acids. The CDR3 loop reads CASSIGQGSNQPQHF. The DNA for the CDR3 is TGTGCCAGCAGTATAGGGCAAGGGAGCAATCAGCCCCAGCATTTT.

V and J are TRBV4-2 and TRBJ1-3; 7 bases match TRBD1. CDR3 length: 18 residues. CDR1 and CDR2 (germline): LGHNA, YNFKEQ. V gave up 0 bases and J gave up 0 bases; unmatched junction bases: 8. CDR3 bases: TGTGCCAGCAGCCAAGAATGGGACAGAGAATACTCTGGAAACACCATATATTTT. Translated, it gives CASSQEWDREYSGNTIYF.

This clonotype occurred many times. The J gene is TRBJ1-1, the V gene TRBV11-2; unclear D gene. The CDR3 sequence is 15 residues long. CDR1 and CDR2 (germline): SGHAT, FQNNGV. The germline V and J ends were trimmed by 0 bases and 1 base, with 9 bases remaining between them. CDR3 in amino acids: CASSLDFGRNTEAFF. The CDR3 coding sequence is TGTGCCAGCAGCTTAGATTTCGGCAGGAACACTGAAGCTTTCTTT.

J is TRBJ1-3 and V is TRBV4-2; D ambiguous. Trimming pared 0 bases from V and 4 bases from J, leaving 10 bases between. This CDR3 has 15 residues. Germline lookup yields CDR1 LGHNA and CDR2 YNFKEQ. Here the CDR3 reads CASSQEYNWGNTIYF. CDR3 in DNA: TGTGCCAGCAGCCAAGAATATAACTGGGGAAACACCATATATTTT.

This clonotype came up many times. The chain employs TRBV13 and TRBJ2-1; the D is unclear. CDR3 length: 13 residues. Between the trimmed V and J ends, which lost 5 bases and 8 bases, there was a span of 13 bases. The germline V gene encodes CDR1 PRHDT and CDR2 FYEKMQ (reference sequence). The CDR3 reads CASSATPLYEQFF. The CDR3 region has the DNA TGTGCCAGCAGCGCCACGCCGCTATATGAGCAGTTCTTC.

The gene calls are TRBV10-3 and TRBJ2-1, with 11 bases identical to TRBD2. The V and J ends lost 2 bases and 12 bases, in that order; junction bases with no gene match: 6. The CDR3 length is 14 residues. Germline V gives CDR1 ENHRY, CDR2 SYGVKD. The CDR3 reads CAISERAGLAGQFF. CDR3 nucleotides: TGTGCCATCAGTGAGAGGGCCGGACTAGCGGGGCAGTTCTTC.

This clonotype showed up many times. The rearrangement joins TRBV20-1 to TRBJ2-3; 7 nucleotides line up with TRBD1. V was clipped by 6 bases and J by 2 bases; unmatched bases: 14. This CDR3 is 16 amino acids long. CDR1 and CDR2 (germline): DFQATT, SNEGSKA (reference sequence). CDR3 coding DNA: TGCAGTGCGATCAACCCCGACAGGGTCCCCACAGATACGCAGTATTTT. Its protein is CSAINPDRVPTDTQYF.

This clonotype was recorded at least ten times. The V gene is TRBV11-2, the J gene TRBJ1-1; D uncertain. The V end lost 1 base, the J end lost 2 bases, and 11 bases lay between the germline ends. The germline gives CDR1 SGHAT, CDR2 FQNNGV. The CDR3 covers 15 residues. The CDR3 loop is CASSLGRYTNTEAFF. In DNA, the CDR3 is TGTGCCAGCAGCTTAGGCAGGTATACCAACACTGAAGCTTTCTTT. Supplemented by reference TRBV11-2 and TRBJ1-1, the full variable domain reads EAGVAQSPRYKIIEKRQSVAFWCNPISGHATLYWYQQILGQGPKLLIQFQNNGVVDDSQLPKDRFSAERLKGVDSTLKIQPAKLEDSAVYLCASSLGRYTNTEAFFGQGTRLTVV.

This clonotype came up a few times. The chain joins TRBV6-1 to TRBJ2-7; 7 bases map to TRBD2. The germline gives CDR1 MNHNS, CDR2 SASEGT. V lost 2 bases and J lost 5; bases outside the gene matches: 9. This CDR3 spans 15 amino acids. The CDR3 loop is CASSESEGGPDEQYF. CDR3 sequence (DNA): TGTGCCAGCAGTGAATCCGAGGGAGGGCCGGACGAGCAGTACTTC.

The chain links TRBV30 to TRBJ2-1; no clear D. Germline assignment: CDR1 GTSNPN and CDR2 SVGIG (reference sequence). V was clipped by 7 bases and J by 0 bases, with 16 bases between them. The CDR3 is 15 amino acids. CDR3 in amino acids: CASEDTVNSYNEQFF. For the CDR3, the DNA is TGTGCCTCTGAAGATACAGTTAACTCCTACAATGAGCAGTTCTTC. The complete variable domain, with remaining parts taken from reference TRBV30 and TRBJ2-1, reads SQTIHQWPATLVQPVGSPLSLECTVEGTSNPNLYWYRQAAGRGLQLLFYSVGIGQISSEVPQNLSASRPQDRQFILSSKKLLLSDSGFYLCASEDTVNSYNEQFFGPGTRLTVL.

The chain joins TRBV20-1 to TRBJ1-4; no clear D. V lost 0 bases and J 4 bases, leaving 6 bases between the germline ends. CDR3 size: 13 residues. Germline assignment: CDR1 DFQATT and CDR2 SNEGSKA (reference sequence). CDR3 nucleotides: TGCAGTGCTAGAGACCCCGGTAATGAAAAACTGTTTTTT. Translated, it gives CSARDPGNEKLFF.

The sample holds a few counts of this clonotype. The chain employs TRBV4-2 and TRBJ1-2, with 7 bases matching TRBD1. The CDR3 contains 15 residues. V gave up 2 bases and J gave up 2 bases; unmatched junction bases: 5. Germline values: CDR1 LGHNA, CDR2 YNFKEQ. CDR3 sequence reads: CASSQRQGSNYGYTF. In DNA form, the CDR3 reads TGTGCCAGCAGCCAAAGACAGGGATCCAACTATGGCTACACCTTC.

This clonotype has ten or more counts. This chain joins TRBV12-3 or TRBV12-4 and TRBJ2-1; 9 bases are a match to TRBD1. Germline trimming cut 5 bases from V and 8 bases from J; bases unmatched to any gene: 10. This CDR3 is built from 15 residues. The chain's CDR3 is CASSEGQGRGDEQFF. CDR3 sequence (DNA): TGTGCCAGCAGTGAGGGACAGGGTCGAGGGGATGAGCAGTTCTTC.

Remarks on this clonotype: A read error may explain this, as a much larger clone is one base away. This chain connects TRBV28 to TRBJ1-5; no definite D call. This CDR3 spans 14 amino acids. Germline CDR1 and CDR2: MDHEN and SYDVKM. V lost 5 bases and J 1 base, leaving 9 bases between the germline ends. CDR3: CASSDMGSNQPQHF. CDR3 DNA: TGTGCCAGCAGTGATATGGGAAGCAATCAGCCCCAGCATTTT.

This chain connects TRBV28 to TRBJ1-1; TRBD1 aligns across 9 bases. The ends lost 3 bases at V and 5 bases at J; junction bases unmatched: 7. The CDR3 sequence is 15 residues long. Germline CDR1 is MDHEN and CDR2 is SYDVKM. CDR3 DNA sequence: TGTGCCAGCAGTTTGGAACAGGGGGCCTGGACTGAAGCTTTCTTT. Protein sequence: CASSLEQGAWTEAFF.